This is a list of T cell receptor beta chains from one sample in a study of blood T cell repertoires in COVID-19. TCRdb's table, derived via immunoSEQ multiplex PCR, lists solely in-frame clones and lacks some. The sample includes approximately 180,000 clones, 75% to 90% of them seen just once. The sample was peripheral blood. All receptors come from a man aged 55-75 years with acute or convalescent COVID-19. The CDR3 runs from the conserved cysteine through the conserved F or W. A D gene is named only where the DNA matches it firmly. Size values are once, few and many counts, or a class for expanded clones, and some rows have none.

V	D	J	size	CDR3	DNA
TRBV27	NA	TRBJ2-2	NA	CASSLWSGPNTGELFF	TGTGCCAGCAGTTTATGGTCAGGGCCCAACACCGGGGAGCTGTTTTTT
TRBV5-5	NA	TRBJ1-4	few	CASRRDGQNEKLFF	TGTGCCAGCCGCCGGGACGGACAGAATGAAAAACTGTTTTTT
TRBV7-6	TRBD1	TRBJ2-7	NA	CASSAPGTGYSEQYF	TGTGCCAGCAGCGCGCCTGGGACAGGGTACTCCGAGCAGTACTTC
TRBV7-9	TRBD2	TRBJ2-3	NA	CASSFGGRDSTDTQYF	TGTGCCAGCAGCTTCGGGGGGAGGGATAGCACAGATACGCAGTATTTT
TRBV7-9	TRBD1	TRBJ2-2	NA	CASSFGTGAAGELFF	TGTGCCAGCAGCTTTGGGACAGGTGCTGCGGGGGAGCTGTTTTTT
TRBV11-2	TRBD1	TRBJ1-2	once	CASRGTGGTYGYTF	TGTGCCAGCCGGGGGACAGGGGGAACCTATGGCTACACCTTC
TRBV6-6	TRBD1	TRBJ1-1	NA	CASSQRQGAPEAFF	TGTGCCAGCAGCCAAAGACAGGGGGCTCCTGAAGCTTTCTTT
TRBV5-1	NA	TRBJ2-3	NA	CASSPGVTRRGTDTQYF	TGCGCCAGCAGCCCGGGAGTGACGCGGCGGGGCACAGATACGCAGTATTTT
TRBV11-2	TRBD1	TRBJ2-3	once	CASSANRGQADTQYF	TGTGCCAGCAGCGCTAACAGGGGGCAAGCAGATACGCAGTATTTT
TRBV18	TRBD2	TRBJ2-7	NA	CASSAGEPPYEQYF	TGTGCCAGCTCAGCGGGGGAACCACCCTACGAGCAGTACTTC
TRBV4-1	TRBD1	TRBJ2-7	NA	CASSQPGQGTF	TGCGCCAGCAGCCAACCGGGACAGGGGACCTTC
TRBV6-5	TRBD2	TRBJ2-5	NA	CASSRTSGRSETQYF	TGTGCCAGCAGCAGGACTAGCGGGAGGTCAGAGACCCAGTACTTC
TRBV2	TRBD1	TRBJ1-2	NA	CASRVTGGSYTF	TGTGCCAGCAGAGTAACAGGGGGCAGCTACACCTTC
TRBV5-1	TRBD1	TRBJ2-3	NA	CASRAPGQGVLYTDTQYF	TGCGCCAGCAGGGCTCCGGGACAGGGAGTGTTGTACACAGATACGCAGTATTTT
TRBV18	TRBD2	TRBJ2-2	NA	CASSPGTSGNTGELFF	TGTGCCAGCTCACCCGGGACTAGCGGGAACACCGGGGAGCTGTTTTTT
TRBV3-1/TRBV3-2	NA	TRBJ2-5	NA	CASTLRGAGEQETQYF	TGTGCCAGCACCCTACGCGGGGCCGGAGAGCAAGAGACCCAGTACTTC
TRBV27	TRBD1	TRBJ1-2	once	CASSFSGRGLYGYTF	TGTGCCAGCAGTTTTTCTGGCAGGGGGCTGTATGGCTACACCTTC
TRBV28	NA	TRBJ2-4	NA	CASRSGGAKNIQYF	TGTGCCAGCAGGTCCGGAGGAGCCAAAAACATTCAGTACTTC
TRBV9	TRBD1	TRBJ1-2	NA	CASSPGQGINYGYTF	TGTGCCAGCAGCCCCGGACAGGGGATTAACTATGGCTACACCTTC
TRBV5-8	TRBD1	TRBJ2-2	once	CASSLGDSFTGELFF	TGTGCCAGCAGCTTGGGGGACAGCTTCACCGGGGAGCTGTTTTTT
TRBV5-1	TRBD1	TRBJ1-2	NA	CASSVAGTGDRF	TGCGCCAGCAGCGTCGCCGGGACAGGGGATCGCTTC
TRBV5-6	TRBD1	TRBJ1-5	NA	CASSLFGDRAGQPQHF	TGTGCCAGCAGCTTGTTCGGGGACAGGGCGGGTCAGCCCCAGCATTTT
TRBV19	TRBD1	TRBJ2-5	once	CASSTHRGLGETQYF	TGTGCCAGTAGTACCCACAGGGGGCTAGGGGAGACCCAGTACTTC
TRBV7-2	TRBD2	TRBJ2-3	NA	CASSWIGLAGYSTDTQYF	TGTGCCAGCAGTTGGATAGGGCTAGCGGGATATAGCACAGATACGCAGTATTTT
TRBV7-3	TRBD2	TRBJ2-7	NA	CASSLQAGAYEQYF	TGTGCCAGCAGCTTACAAGCGGGAGCCTACGAGCAGTACTTC